This TCR beta chain was sequenced for a study of regulatory T cells in long-lasting Graves disease (dated by TCRdb to 2020 to 2023). As for the study more broadly: Newly diagnosed Graves' disease patients had taken antithyroid drugs for less than 3 months. This study used TCR sequencing and RNA sequencing of peripheral blood to compare persistent Graves' disease patients against newly diagnosed Graves' disease patients. The study took place in China and was registered as a clinical trial. A total of around 35 samples were covered by TCR sequencing, comprising about 13 persistent and about 20 newly diagnosed Graves' disease patients.

Taken from cysteine to phenylalanine, the CDR3 has 14 residues. CDR3 DNA only is kept here, 42 bases in frame from base 1. The germline V gene (reference sequence) yields LNHDA for CDR1 and SQIVND for CDR2. Deletion took 1 base off V and 1 base off J, with a span of 8 bases between the germline ends. Study-wide findings and limitations: Persistent disease showed preferential use of TRBV28, TRBJ1-2 and TRBJ2-5, whereas newly diagnosed disease favored TRBV20-1 and TRBJ2-1. Persistent Graves' disease patients showed lower TCR Shannon entropy and fewer highly expanded clones than newly diagnosed patients, suggesting clonal expansion. The small sample size was acknowledged by the authors as a limitation that may reduce accuracy. Patients with persistent disease shared more public clonotypes (approximately 2,500) than newly diagnosed patients did (about 970). Sequencing and analysis were limited to the TCR beta chain. Peripheral blood alone was examined, since thyroid tissue, which constituted the primary lesion, could not be accessed.

Taken with the paper, the label for time point translates to: newly diagnosed GD, antithyroid drugs for less than 3 months. For both TCR sequencing and RNA sequencing, RNA was extracted from PBMCs in TRIzol. Graves' disease was diagnosed according to American Thyroid Association guidelines. Recruitment of patients was carried out at an endocrinology department in Xi'an, China. Each patient gave approximately 9 milliliters of peripheral blood, collected in an EDTA anticoagulant tube. Ficoll Paque Plus density gradient separation was used to isolate PBMCs, and no further T cell sorting was performed. An Agilent 2100 Bioanalyzer and agarose gel were used to assess RNA quality, and a NanoDrop 2000 was used to measure RNA concentration. As for this clonotype: Its antigen target is currently unknown. Base qualities are not at hand, and no much larger clone is one base apart.

Library preparation used multiplex PCR. Data came from an Illumina HiSeq 4000. CDR3 regions were amplified by Arm-PCR with iRepertoire HTBI primers to construct TCR beta libraries. Gel purification was performed on PCR products prior to sequencing. The source study handled its data this way. Gene usage analysis of CDR3 amino acid clonotypes used the 62 TRBV and 14 to 15 TRBJ segments found across samples. COPE and FqMerger were used to merge the filtered high-quality paired reads into contigs. Contigs were aligned with BLAST to IMGT TRBV, TRBD and TRBJ reference genes, and CDR3 was defined per IMGT. Clonotypes above 0.1% frequency were classified as highly expanded clones. Shannon entropy was used to measure repertoire diversity, and the Gini coefficient was used to measure V-J evenness. A clonotype found in more than one individual was treated as public. The raw public reads went through TCRdb reprocessing: fastp at Q25, MiXCR clone calling, in-frame beta chains kept. Rows are combined by CDR3 protein, so each entry shows the most common genes and DNA. The V and J calls reflect TCRdb's pipeline rather than the authors' work. Within this sample are approximately 480,000 distinct CDR3 sequences, with 16% of them counted one time only. The ten largest clones take up 10% to 15% of the sample.

These same records also appear under a second study, on T cells in Graves' hyperthyroidism and ophthalmopathy. As noted in the second study: Graves' hyperthyroidism was defined as stable when no progression to ophthalmopathy occurred over 18 months of follow-up. The hyperthyroidism patients were between 18 and 65 years old and newly diagnosed, with a disease duration of less than 2 months. Exclusion was applied to patients with uncontrolled infections, other autoimmune diseases, pregnancy or lactation. Diagnoses relied on clinical symptoms, serum thyroxine and TRAb, thyroid ultrasound and orbital computed tomography. For the first round of RT-PCR on the TCR CDR3, the HTBI primer set was used together with the Qiagen OneStep RT-PCR kit. Most expanded thyroid clonotypes (frequency above 0.001) were also detected in blood, suggesting blood repertoires may reflect thyroid immune responses. In cross-validation, a model built on a 13 V-J signature told ophthalmopathy apart from stable hyperthyroidism with less than 90% sensitivity and around 81% specificity, and in testing the same model reached 80%/75%. In validation, the model predicted progression to ophthalmopathy with around 71% sensitivity and 72% to 75% specificity, a median of about six months before onset. To identify distinguishing TCR V-J signatures, a discovery cohort of 95 to 100 patients was used, comprising roughly 45 with Graves' ophthalmopathy and around 57 with stable Graves' hyperthyroidism. Prospective prediction of ophthalmopathy was tested in an independent validation cohort consisting of fewer than 20 hyperthyroidism patients and about 17 patients who later progressed to ophthalmopathy. The roughly 91 discovery patients were randomly divided into training and test sets at a 7:3 ratio. The study also compared thyroid tissue and blood T-cell repertoires from more than five Graves' hyperthyroidism patients. Following sampling, methimazole starting at 30 mg daily was given to hyperthyroidism patients, and high-dose intravenous methylprednisolone was given to ophthalmopathy patients. Libraries were constructed in a second round of multiplex PCR, after which size selection and purification were performed. Sequencing of the libraries was done on an Illumina HiSeq2000 using paired-end 100 bp reads. SOAPnuke was used to process the raw data, throwing out any read that contained adapters or uncalled bases, had a mean Phred below 15, or lacked an exact constant-primer or identifier match. High-quality paired reads were merged using COPE v1.2.5, and each unique nucleotide sequence was defined as a clonotype. Clonotypes were aligned to IMGT TRBV, TRBD and TRBJ reference segments using MiTCR v1.1. Only V-J combinations with frequency above 0.0001, covering about 99% of repertoires, were analysed. A TCS score was defined as the ratio between F50 (clonal expansion) and ExV (chaos), using BLOSUM62-based TCRdist between CDR3 peptides within each V-J. Welch's t-statistics and random forest reduced approximately 520 V-J features to roughly 13, which were used in a naive Bayes classifier (R e1071). Sample size was not statistically predetermined, and investigators were not blinded to group allocation. According to the paper, TCR Vbeta CDR3 sequencing was carried out on 135 peripheral blood samples, which came from approximately 43 ophthalmopathy, around 74 hyperthyroidism and around 17 progressor patients.

Recombination connected TRBV19 to TRBJ2-7; the D gene identity is not certain. Sample: peripheral blood mononuclear cells (PBMCs), taken at new diagnosis, from a patient treated with antithyroid drugs. This TCR was sampled from a middle-aged man with Graves disease. Donor details come from another sample of the same person, matched by shared clones. This receptor has the CDR3 CASSIVGSSYEQYF. In nucleotides, the sequence is TGTGCCAGTAGTATAGTTGGCAGTTCCTACGAGCAGTACTTC.